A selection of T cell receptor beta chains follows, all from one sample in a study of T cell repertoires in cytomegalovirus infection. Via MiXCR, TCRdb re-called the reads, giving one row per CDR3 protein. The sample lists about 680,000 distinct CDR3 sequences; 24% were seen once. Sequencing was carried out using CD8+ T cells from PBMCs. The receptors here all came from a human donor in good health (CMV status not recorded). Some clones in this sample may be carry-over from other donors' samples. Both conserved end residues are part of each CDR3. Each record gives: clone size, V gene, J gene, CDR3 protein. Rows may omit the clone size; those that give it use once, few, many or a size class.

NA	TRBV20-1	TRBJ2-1	CSLRQNNEQFF
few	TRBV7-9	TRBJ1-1	CASSPTRGPFAEAFF
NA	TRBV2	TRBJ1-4	CASSRRGQGVPTEKLFF
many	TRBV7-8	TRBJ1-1	CASTLGGRGTEAFF
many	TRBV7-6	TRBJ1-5	CASSAGYNQPQHF
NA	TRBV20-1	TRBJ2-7	CSAYPDDGSYEQYF
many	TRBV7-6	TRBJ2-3	CASSLTGETDTQYF
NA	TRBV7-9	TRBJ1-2	CASSLPLPGVNYGYTF
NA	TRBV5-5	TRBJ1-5	CASSLAGRTGSYWNQPQHF
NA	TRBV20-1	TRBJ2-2	CSARDDRDKATGELFF
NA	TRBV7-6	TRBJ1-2	CASSSITGRVDYSYTF
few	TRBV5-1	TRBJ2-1	CASSYLAGGPSSYNEQFF
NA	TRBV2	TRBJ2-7	CASSQEFSSSYEQYF
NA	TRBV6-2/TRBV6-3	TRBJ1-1	CASTSLEEWMNTKNAFF
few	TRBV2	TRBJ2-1	CASSTLGGDYNEQFF
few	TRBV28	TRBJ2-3	CVSSLQGVDTQYF
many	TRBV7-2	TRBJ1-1	CASSSNRGVTEAFF
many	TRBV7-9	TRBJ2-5	CASRVRQGETQYF
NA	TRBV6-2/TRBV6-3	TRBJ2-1	CASSQRTSGVLNNEQFF
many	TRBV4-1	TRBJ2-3	CASSQVLLGGTDTQYF
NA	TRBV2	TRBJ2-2	CASYLIDGSNTGELFF